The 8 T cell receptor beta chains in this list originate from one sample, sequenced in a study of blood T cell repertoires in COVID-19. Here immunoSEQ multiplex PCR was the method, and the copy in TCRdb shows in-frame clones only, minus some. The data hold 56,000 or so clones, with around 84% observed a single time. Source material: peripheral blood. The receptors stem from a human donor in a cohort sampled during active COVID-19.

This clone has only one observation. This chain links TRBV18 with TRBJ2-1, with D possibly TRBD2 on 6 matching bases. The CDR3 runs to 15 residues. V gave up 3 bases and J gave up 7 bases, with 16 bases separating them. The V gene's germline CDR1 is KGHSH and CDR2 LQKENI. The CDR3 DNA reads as TGTGCCAGCTCACCGGGATTGCGGGATCGGAATGAGCAGTTCTTC. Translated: CASSPGLRDRNEQFF.

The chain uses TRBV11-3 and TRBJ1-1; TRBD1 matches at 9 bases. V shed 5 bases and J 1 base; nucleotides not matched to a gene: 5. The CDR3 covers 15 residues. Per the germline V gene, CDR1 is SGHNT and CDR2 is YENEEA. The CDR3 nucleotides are TGTGCCAGCAGCCCCGGGGGACAGGGGAACACTGAAGCTTTCTTT. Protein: CASSPGGQGNTEAFF.

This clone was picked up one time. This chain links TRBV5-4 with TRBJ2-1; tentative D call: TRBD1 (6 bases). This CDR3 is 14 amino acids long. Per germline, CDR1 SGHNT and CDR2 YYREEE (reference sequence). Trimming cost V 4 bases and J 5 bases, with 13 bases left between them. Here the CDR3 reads CASSPGHANNEQFF. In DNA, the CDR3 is TGTGCCAGCAGCCCGGGACACGCCAACAATGAGCAGTTCTTC.

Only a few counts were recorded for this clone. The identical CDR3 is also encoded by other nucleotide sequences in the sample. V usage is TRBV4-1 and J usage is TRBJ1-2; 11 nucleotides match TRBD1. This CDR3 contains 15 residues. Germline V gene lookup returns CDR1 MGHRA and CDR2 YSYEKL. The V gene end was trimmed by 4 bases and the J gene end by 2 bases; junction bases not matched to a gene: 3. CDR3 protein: CASSPRTGGNYGYTF. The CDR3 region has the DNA TGCGCCAGCAGCCCGAGGACAGGGGGCAACTATGGCTACACCTTC.

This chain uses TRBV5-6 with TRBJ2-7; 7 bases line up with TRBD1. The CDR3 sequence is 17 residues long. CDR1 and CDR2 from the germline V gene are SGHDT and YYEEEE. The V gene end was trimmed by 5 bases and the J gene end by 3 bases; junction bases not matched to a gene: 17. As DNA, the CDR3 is TGTGCCAGCAGTTCCTGGGGCAACAGGGGACAAATCTACGAGCAGTACTTC. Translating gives CASSSWGNRGQIYEQYF.

CDR3 sequence (DNA): TGTGCCAGCAGTTTATTGGGGGGGCCGGCCTACGAGCAGTACTTC. This gives the protein CASSLLGGPAYEQYF. The V call is TRBV27, the J call TRBJ2-7, with a tentative D call TRBD2 (7 bases). Germline V CDR1 and CDR2: MNHEY, SMNVEV (reference sequence). CDR3 size: 15 residues. The ends were cut back, 1 base at V and 2 bases at J, with 12 bases in the middle.

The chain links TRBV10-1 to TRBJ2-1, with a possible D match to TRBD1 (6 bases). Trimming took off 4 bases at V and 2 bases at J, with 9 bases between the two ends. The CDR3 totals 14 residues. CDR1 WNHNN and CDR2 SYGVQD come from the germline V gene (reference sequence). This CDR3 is CASSVEGAYNEQFF. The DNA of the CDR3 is TGCGCCAGCAGTGTCGAGGGGGCCTACAATGAGCAGTTCTTC.

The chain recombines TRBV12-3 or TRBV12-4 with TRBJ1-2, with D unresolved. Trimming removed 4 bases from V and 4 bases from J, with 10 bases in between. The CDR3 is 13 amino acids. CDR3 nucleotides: TGTGCCAGCAGTTCATTCTCGGGCTATGGCTACACCTTC. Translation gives CASSSFSGYGYTF.